The clone carrying this T cell receptor beta chain has only a few counts. The sample comes from a study of T-cell reconstitution after alpha-beta-depleted transplantation in children. The CDR3 spans 14 residues. With 3 bases clipped from V and 3 bases from J, the junction kept 7 bases outside the gene matches. The germline gives CDR1 DFQATT, CDR2 SNEGSKA (reference sequence). The authors prepared the TCRbeta library with unique molecular identifiers. A single record per CDR3 protein comes from TCRdb applying MiXCR to the PCR reads. Of 200,000 to 250,000 distinct CDR3 sequences in the sample, roughly 26% were seen once.

The chain joins TRBV20-1 to TRBJ2-7, with TRBD2 identical over 8 bases. Sample: PBMCs, taken before TCRalphabeta/CD19-depleted stem cell transplant. This clonotype was sampled from a girl aged 2 to 10 with Fanconi anemia, due to receive a stem cell transplant. CDR3 sequence reads: CSARAGTSNYEQYF. The CDR3 DNA reads as TGCAGTGCTAGGGCCGGGACTAGTAACTACGAGCAGTACTTC.